The source of this TCR beta chain is a study of vaccination effects on CD4 cells after COVID-19 (dated by TCRdb to 2021 to 2024). For context, the study as a whole: In the ViraFEST assay, PBMC were stimulated with viral peptide pools, and TCR sequencing was then used to find antigen-specific CD4+ T cell clonotypes based on their expansion. Across the study, the median time from the second dose to post-vaccine sampling was 72 days (range 14 to 241). Each well held 1.5 million to 2.5 million PBMC cultured in IMDM containing roughly 4.9% human AB serum, roughly 9.6 IU/ml IL-2 and gentamicin, along with roughly 10 ug/ml peptides. SARS-CoV-2 spike-specific CD4+ TCR repertoires from before and after mRNA vaccination were compared in COVID-19 convalescent patients and in infection-naive vaccine recipients. A total of over nine COVID-19 convalescent patients and 4 SARS-CoV-2-naive healthy vaccine recipients were included in the full study. In the study, cultures from other donors were sequenced using the Oncomine TCR Beta short-read assay on an Illumina iSeq 100. General findings and caveats noted by the study authors: Both infection-induced and vaccine-induced clones contracted markedly at late post-vaccination timepoints, which is consistent with waning T cell responses. The study was limited by a small number of convalescent patients, and early post-infection timepoints were lacking. In healthy vaccine recipients, vaccine-induced clones were almost all SARS-CoV-2 mono-reactive, with only 1 of 255 being cross-reactive with common cold coronaviruses.

The germline V gene gives CDR1 as KGHSH and CDR2 as LQKENI. The CDR3, from cysteine to phenylalanine, totals 15 residues. The sequence is cut down to CDR3 DNA, 45 bases in frame from base 1. The junction shows trimming of 6 bases on V and 8 bases on J, and the gene matches do not reach 14 bases of it. The library was prepared using the immunoSEQ multiplex PCR assay. DNA from the cultured, isolated CD4+ T cells was subjected to TCR beta CDR3 sequencing. The paper's data handling went like this. Non-productive TCR sequences were removed, reads were trimmed to the CDR3 region, and CDR3s of at least 7 amino acids were retained. The MANAFEST web app was used to identify antigen-specific clonotypes by comparing expansion in peptide wells with expansion in reference cultures. To count as positive, a clone had to show expansion at FDR<0.05 compared with the reference and with all other wells, an odds ratio above 5, and a frequency above 0.1% in two replicate wells. A clonotype was defined as cross-reactive if the clonotype was significantly expanded both in SARS-CoV-2 spike wells and in at least one common cold coronavirus spike condition. Using the stringdist R package, CDR3 similarity was measured by Levenshtein distance, and unrooted trees were constructed with ape in R 3.6.1. TCRdb's version of the immuneACCESS table is confined to in-frame rearrangements and falls short of the full clone set. An unresolved V gene accounts for under half of the shortfall where checked; the remainder is of unknown origin. V, J and clone size reflect that table, while D and trimming were determined from the DNA. For this sample there are fewer than 35,000 clones; around 69% appear just once. More than 12% of the sample rests with the top ten.

After less than 13 days of culture, CD4+ T cells were isolated with the EasySep CD4+ T cell isolation kit. Each participant got two doses of an mRNA SARS-CoV-2 vaccine, either BNT162b2 or mRNA-1273. None of the healthy vaccine recipients had a prior SARS-CoV-2 infection, which was confirmed by nucleocapsid antibody tests that came back negative both before and after vaccination. Half of the culture medium was replaced with fresh IL-2-containing medium on days 3 and 7. Unless noted otherwise, every peptide stimulation condition was cultured in triplicate wells. PBMC were separated from whole blood using Ficoll-Paque Plus gradient centrifugation and were then either cryopreserved at -140C or used fresh. Genomic DNA was extracted from cultured CD4+ T cells with the QIAamp micro DNA kit. This clone was counted between two and nine times. Its target antigen remains unknown. Qualities for individual bases were not recorded, and no much larger clone is one base off.

Recombination connected TRBV18 to TRBJ1-2; TRBD1 fits 8 bases in the junction. The clonotype was recovered from a human donor who received a COVID-19 vaccine. The sample was CD4+ T cells from PBMCs cultured without peptide, taken after COVID-19 vaccination. Here the CDR3 is given as CASSRDVTGESGYTF. The nucleotide sequence reads as follows: TGTGCCAGCTCTCGTGACGTGACAGGGGAGAGCGGCTACACCTTC.